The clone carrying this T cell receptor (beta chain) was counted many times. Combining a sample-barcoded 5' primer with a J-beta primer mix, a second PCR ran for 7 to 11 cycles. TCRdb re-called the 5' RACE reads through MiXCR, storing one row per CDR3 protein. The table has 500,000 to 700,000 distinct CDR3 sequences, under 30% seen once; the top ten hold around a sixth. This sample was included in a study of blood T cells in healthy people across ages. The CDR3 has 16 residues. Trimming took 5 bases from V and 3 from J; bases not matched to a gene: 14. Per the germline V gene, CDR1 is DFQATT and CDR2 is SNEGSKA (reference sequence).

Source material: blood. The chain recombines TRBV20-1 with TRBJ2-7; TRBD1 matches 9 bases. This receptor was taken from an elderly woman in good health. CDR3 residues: CSASGTGLPGGYEQYF. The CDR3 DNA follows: TGCAGTGCTTCCGGGACAGGGCTTCCCGGTGGCTACGAGCAGTACTTC.